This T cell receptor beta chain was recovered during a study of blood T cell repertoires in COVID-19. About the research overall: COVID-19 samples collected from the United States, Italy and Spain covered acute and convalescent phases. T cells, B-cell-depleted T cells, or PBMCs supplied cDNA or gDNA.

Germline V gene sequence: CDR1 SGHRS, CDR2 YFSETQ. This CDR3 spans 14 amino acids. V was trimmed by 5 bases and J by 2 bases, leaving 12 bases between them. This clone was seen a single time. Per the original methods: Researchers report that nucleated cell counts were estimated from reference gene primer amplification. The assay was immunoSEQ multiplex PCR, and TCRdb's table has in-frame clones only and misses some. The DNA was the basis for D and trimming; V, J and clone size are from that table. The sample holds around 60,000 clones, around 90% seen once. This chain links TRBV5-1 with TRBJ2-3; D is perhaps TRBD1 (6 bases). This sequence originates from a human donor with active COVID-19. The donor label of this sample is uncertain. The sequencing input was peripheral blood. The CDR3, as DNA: TGCGCCAGCAGATCCGACAGGTCCACAGATACGCAGTATTTT. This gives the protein CASRSDRSTDTQYF.